The 25 T cell receptor beta chains given below trace back to one sample, sequenced in a study of tumor and adjacent non-tumor tissue in lung cancer. Three rounds of nested PCR, following a modified ARM-PCR protocol, produced the TCRbeta library. Using its own MiXCR run on the multiplex PCR reads, TCRdb lists one record per CDR3 protein. The sample shows 68,000 or so distinct CDR3 sequences, 60% of them seen only once. The template was RNA from unsorted bulk tissue. Sequencing was done on a sample of lung tumor tissue. Every receptor here comes from a man aged 45-60 years with non-small cell lung cancer.

The rearrangement uses TRBV28 and TRBJ2-7; TRBD1 matches at 7 bases. The length of the CDR3 is 14 residues. Germline V gives CDR1 MDHEN, CDR2 SYDVKM. With V trimmed by 1 base and J by 4 bases, 4 bases remained unmatched. The CDR3 coding sequence is TGTGCCAGCAGTTTATCCTACAGGGGTTACGAGCAGTACTTC. It translates to CASSLSYRGYEQYF.

This chain links TRBV7-8 with TRBJ2-5, with 8 nucleotides matching TRBD2. J lost 7 bases, V lost 2 bases, and 12 bases had no gene match. The V gene's germline CDR1 is SGHVS and CDR2 FQNEAQ. This CDR3 is 16 amino acids long. This CDR3 is CASSLLGVAGTATQYF. The CDR3 nucleotides read TGTGCCAGCAGCTTATTAGGGGTAGCGGGGACGGCGACCCAGTACTTC.

This clonotype showed up many times. The chain has TRBV12-3 or TRBV12-4 and TRBJ2-7; 7 bases are a match to TRBD1. The V segment lost 7 bases and the J segment 5 bases; nucleotides outside the gene matches: 8. This CDR3 has 13 amino acids. This CDR3 is CASTPQGEHEQYF. For the CDR3, the DNA is TGTGCCAGCACCCCTCAGGGGGAACACGAGCAGTACTTC.

About this clonotype: A much larger clonotype is one base distant, so this may be a read error. The CDR3 spells CVSSPRGVRANIQYF. The DNA of the CDR3 is TGTGTCAGCAGCCCACGGGGGGTGAGGGCGAACATTCAGTACTTC. The J gene is TRBJ2-4, the V gene TRBV5-6; 7 bases align to TRBD2. CDR1 is SGHDT and CDR2 is YYEEEE in the germline V gene. The CDR3 loop spans 15 amino acids.

The V gene is TRBV11-1, the J gene TRBJ2-7; D uncertain. CDR3 length equals 13 residues. Germline V gene sequence: CDR1 SGHAT, CDR2 FQDESV (reference sequence). Trimming shortened V by 5 bases and J by 3 bases, and 11 bases separated the two germline ends. CDR3 nucleotide sequence: TGTGCCAGCAGCCCAGGAGCCCTCTACGAGCAGTACTTC. It is translated as CASSPGALYEQYF.

The chain links TRBV4-1 to TRBJ2-3; 9 positions match TRBD2. The length of the CDR3 is 16 residues. Germline values: CDR1 MGHRA, CDR2 YSYEKL. V lost 4 bases, J lost 2 bases, and 7 bases stayed unmatched. Here the CDR3 DNA reads TGCGCCAGCAGCCCGTGGGGACTAGCAGACACAGATACGCAGTATTTT. It yields the protein CASSPWGLADTDTQYF.

This chain links TRBV10-3 with TRBJ2-5; possibly TRBD1 for D (6 bases). Germline V gene data show CDR1 as ENHRY and CDR2 as SYGVKD. This CDR3 has 11 amino acids. The CDR3 spells CTTQGLETQYF. The CDR3 DNA follows: TGTACCACCCAGGGGCTAGAGACCCAGTACTTC.

Regarding this clonotype: Its ends do not fully match the called genes, so a read error is possible. The rearrangement uses TRBV28 and TRBJ2-1; tentatively, D is TRBD2 (6 bases). Germline lookup yields CDR1 MDHEN and CDR2 SYDVKM. The CDR3 is 16 amino acids. In nucleotides, the CDR3 is TGTACCAGCAGTTTATTGGGCTGGGGAGGCCCCATTGGGCAGTTCTTC. The encoded protein is CTSSLLGWGGPIGQFF.

On this clonotype itself: A read error may account for a junction end that differs from germline. The chain is built from TRBV5-8 and TRBJ2-1; perhaps TRBD1 as D (6 bases). Germline lookup yields CDR1 SGHTS and CDR2 YDEGEE. The CDR3 spans 16 residues. DNA for the CDR3: TGTGACAGCAGTTTGCAACAGGGTCCCCAATACAATGAGCAGTTCTTC. This gives the protein CDSSLQQGPQYNEQFF.

This clonotype appeared a few times. The chain recombines TRBV14 with TRBJ2-1; 9 nucleotides match TRBD2. CDR3 size: 15 residues. With V trimmed by 6 bases and J by 2 bases, 5 bases remained unmatched. Per the germline V gene, CDR1 is SGHDN and CDR2 is FVKESK. This CDR3 is CASSPAGGPYNEQFF. Written as DNA, the CDR3 is TGTGCCAGCAGTCCAGCGGGAGGCCCCTACAATGAGCAGTTCTTC.

A word on this clonotype: A read error may account for a junction end that differs from germline. The rearrangement joins TRBV4-1 to TRBJ2-7; 10 nucleotides line up with TRBD2. Germline loops: CDR1 MGHRA, CDR2 YSYEKL. The CDR3 covers 15 residues. As DNA, the CDR3 is TGCGACAGCAGCCAAGATCCTAGCGGGGGAAACGAGCAGTACTTC. Protein product: CDSSQDPSGGNEQYF.

This clonotype was seen once. Because the CDR3 is missing its conserved closing phenylalanine or tryptophan, this is likely a read error. The limits of the CDR3 on the DNA are not certain, so only TCRdb's listed CDR3 is given. The chain carries TRBV29-1 and TRBJ1-1; TRBD1, the table's D call, was not compared with the DNA. From germline, CDR1 is SQVTM and CDR2 ANQGSEA. Both ends counted, the CDR3 spans 14 residues. The CDR3 sequence is CSVEVAGGGTEALY.

The chain couples TRBV20-1 to TRBJ2-2; 7 positions match TRBD2. V shed 4 bases, J shed 4 bases, and the junction held 6 bases outside the gene matches. The CDR3 totals 14 residues. Germline V gene sequence: CDR1 DFQATT, CDR2 SNEGSKA (reference sequence). The CDR3 region is CSANPGGFTGELFF. DNA of the CDR3: TGCAGTGCTAATCCGGGGGGTTTCACCGGGGAGCTGTTTTTT.

A word on this clonotype: At one of its ends the junction is not consistent with the germline gene, which may arise from a read error. V and J are TRBV11-2 and TRBJ1-5; tentative D call: TRBD1 (5 bases). CDR1 is SGHAT, CDR2 FQNNGV, per germline. The CDR3 is made up of 15 amino acids. The CDR3 DNA follows: TGTGTCAGCAGCTTAGAGGACTGGGGGGGTCAGCCCCAGCATTTT. It translates to CVSSLEDWGGQPQHF.

Points on this clonotype: An end of the junction differs from the germline gene, which may be a read error. This chain joins TRBV6-2 or TRBV6-3 and TRBJ1-5, with 7 bases aligning to TRBD1. The CDR3 covers 14 residues. Germline CDR1 is MNHEY and CDR2 is SVGEGT. The CDR3 sequence is CARSTQGGNQLQHF. CDR3 coding DNA: TGTGCCAGAAGTACGCAGGGGGGAAATCAGCTCCAGCATTTT.

There are many counts of this clonotype. The CDR3 bases are TGTGCCAGCAGCCCGCCAGGACAGGGGATGCACTATGGCTACACCTTC. Protein sequence: CASSPPGQGMHYGYTF. The rearrangement uses TRBV5-6 and TRBJ1-2; TRBD1 aligns across 9 bases. V lost 4 bases and J lost 3; bases outside the gene matches: 10. Germline values: CDR1 SGHDT, CDR2 YYEEEE. The CDR3 has 16 residues.

This clonotype came up a few times. Sequence at one end of the junction differs from germline and may be a read error. The chain carries TRBV4-1 and TRBJ2-1; TRBD2 matches 8 bases. Germline V gene lookup returns CDR1 MGHRA and CDR2 YSYEKL. The CDR3 is 16 residues long. DNA for the CDR3: TGCGCTAGCAGTCCAAGGACTGGCGGGAGGAACAATGAGCAGTTCTTC. This codes for CASSPRTGGRNNEQFF.

This clonotype was picked up one time. Relative to the germline gene, one junction end is altered; a read error may explain this. The V gene is TRBV29-1, the J gene TRBJ2-6; the D gene is possibly TRBD2 (6 bases). Germline V CDR1 and CDR2: SQVTM, ANQGSEA. The CDR3 is 14 amino acids. The CDR3, as DNA: TGCAGCCTTGGAGAGCTCGGAGGGGCCAACATCCTGACTTTC. Its protein product is CSLGELGGANILTF. The complete variable domain, with remaining parts taken from reference TRBV29-1 and TRBJ2-6, reads SAVISQKPSRDICQRGTSLTIQCQVDSQVTMMFWYRQQPGQSLTLIATANQGSEATYESGFVIDKFPISRPNLTFSTLTVSNMSPEDSSIYLCSLGELGGANILTFGAGSRLTVL.

This clonotype was seen only a few times. This may be a read error, as it is one base from a much larger clone. The conserved phenylalanine or tryptophan normally closing the CDR3 is absent here, so this likely arose from a read error. The chain carries TRBV11-2 and TRBJ2-2; D is undetermined. CDR3 length: 15 residues. Trimming left V 1 base short and J 7 bases short, with 13 bases between. The germline CDR1 and CDR2 sequences are SGHAT and FQNNGV. CDR3 protein: CASSLGRGHVGELFY. Written as DNA, the CDR3 is TGTGCCAGCAGCTTAGGGCGAGGCCATGTCGGGGAGCTGTTTTAT.

In its sample, this clonotype was seen many times. This chain connects TRBV20-1 to TRBJ1-2, with TRBD1 identical over 8 bases. J was trimmed by 5 bases and V by 4 bases; bases with no gene match: 12. This CDR3 contains 15 residues. Looked up from germline, CDR1 is DFQATT and CDR2 is SNEGSKA (reference sequence). The CDR3 region is CSAKDRVQYIYGYTF. DNA for the CDR3: TGCAGTGCTAAGGACAGGGTACAATATATTTATGGCTACACCTTC.

In its sample, this clonotype was seen a few times. The V call is TRBV28, the J call TRBJ1-6; D might be TRBD1 (5 bases). Germline CDR1 is MDHEN and CDR2 is SYDVKM. This CDR3 spans 15 amino acids. Trimming took off 3 bases at V and 6 bases at J, with 12 bases between the two ends. In DNA, the CDR3 is TGTGCCAGCAGTTTGATCGGAAGGGGTAATTCACCCCTCCACTTT. Translation: CASSLIGRGNSPLHF.

The CDR3 spells CASSLVSRTNGVDQFF. CDR3 nucleotide sequence: TGTGCCAGCAGCTTAGTCAGCCGGACTAATGGGGTTGACCAGTTCTTC. The genes are TRBV11-2 and TRBJ2-1; a possible D gene is TRBD2 (6 bases). Germline-derived CDR1 and CDR2 are SGHAT and FQNNGV. The CDR3 is 16 residues long. Trimming pared 1 base from V and 13 bases from J, leaving 23 bases between.

In regard to this clonotype: A read error may explain this, as a much larger clone is one base away. The J gene is TRBJ2-1, the V gene TRBV5-4, with D uncertain. Looked up from germline, CDR1 is SGHNT and CDR2 is YYREEE (reference sequence). CDR3 length equals 13 residues. The CDR3, as DNA: TGTACCAGCAGCTTGGCCGAGAAGGTTGGGCAGTTCTTC. Protein: CTSSLAEKVGQFF.

This clonotype showed up just a few times. The J gene is TRBJ1-5, the V gene TRBV7-9; the D is unclear. CDR3 size: 13 residues. Germline V gene sequence: CDR1 SEHNR, CDR2 FQNEAQ (reference sequence). Trimming took 2 bases from V and 6 from J, leaving 8 bases between them. DNA for the CDR3: TGTGCCAGCAGCTTAACTGCTGGTCAGCCCCAGCATTTT. Translated, it gives CASSLTAGQPQHF.

On this clonotype itself: This is likely a read error, given that the CDR3 carries no conserved phenylalanine or tryptophan at its end. This chain links TRBV2 with TRBJ2-1, with TRBD1 matching over 7 bases. This CDR3 region has 13 residues. Germline trimming cut 8 bases from V and 7 bases from J; bases unmatched to any gene: 8. Per germline, CDR1 SNHLY and CDR2 FYNNEI. CDR3 protein: CASSGQKGNEQFL. In DNA, the CDR3 is TGTGCCAGCTCGGGACAGAAAGGGAATGAGCAGTTCTTA.